The TCR beta chain described here comes from a study of cytomegalovirus exposure and HLA in healthy donors. Notes on the study in general: Follow-up analysis seemed to connect common viral pathogens with several of the most significant clusters identified.

A note on this clone: Its specificity is unknown.

Vbeta (60) and Jbeta (13) primers were used in the PCR. Clones were sequenced by immunoSEQ multiplex PCR, and TCRdb holds only the in-frame ones, with some missing. The record lists approximately 80,000 clones, of which the ten most abundant hold less than 5%. Trimming removed 3 bases from V and 7 bases from J, with 14 bases in between. The germline V gene encodes CDR1 SGDLS and CDR2 YYNGEE. This CDR3 contains 15 residues. This sequence was found in a man between 18 and 35 years old in good health and CMV-seropositive. Sequencing input: PBMCs. The chain couples TRBV9 to TRBJ1-6; possibly TRBD1 for D (6 bases). The CDR3 loop reads CASSADSRSNSPLHF. The CDR3 DNA reads TGTGCCAGCAGCGCGGACAGCCGTTCCAATTCACCCCTCCACTTT.